The 9 T cell receptor beta chains below all came from one sample that was sequenced in a study of T-cell reconstitution after alpha-beta-depleted transplantation in children (dated by TCRdb to between 2015 and 2016). Libraries were made using PCR. This sample was sequenced with an Illumina HiSeq 2500. TCR libraries were prepared with molecular barcoding, using unique molecular identifiers to normalize TCRbeta repertoire quantification. Through fastp at Q25 and MiXCR, TCRdb rebuilt clones from the public reads, retaining in-frame beta chains. Each CDR3 protein appears once, grouped with its most common genes and DNA. This sample lists about 400,000 distinct CDR3 sequences; approximately 20% were detected once. Less than 4.5% of the sample rests with the top ten. The sequenced sample was PBMCs from the stem cell graft donor, obtained from the stem cell graft. The receptors originated from a human donor who donated a stem cell graft to a child with acute myeloid leukemia.

Ten or more counts support this clonotype. The chain joins TRBV12-3 or TRBV12-4 to TRBJ2-7, with 12 bases that match TRBD2. V was clipped by 9 bases and J by 4 bases; unmatched bases: 4. CDR3 length: 13 amino acids. CDR3 region: CASALAGGYEQYF. In DNA, the CDR3 is TGTGCCAGTGCCCTAGCGGGAGGGTACGAGCAGTACTTC.

This clonotype was seen once. V and J are TRBV5-1 and TRBJ1-2; D is unresolved. Trimming left V 0 bases short and J 8 bases short, with 11 bases between. The CDR3 covers 13 residues. CDR1 and CDR2 (germline): SGHRS, YFSETQ. The DNA for the CDR3 is TGCGCCAGCAGCTTGGTGTACGGGGTCGGCTACACCTTC. Translating gives CASSLVYGVGYTF.

The chain employs TRBV28 and TRBJ1-2; D call uncertain. The V gene lost 6 bases and the J gene lost 7 bases, with 18 bases spanning the gap. This CDR3 region has 14 residues. Germline V gene sequence: CDR1 MDHEN, CDR2 SYDVKM. Here the CDR3 DNA reads TGTGCCAGCAGGAAACAGATTGCGATGCGTGGCTACACCTTC. Translated, it gives CASRKQIAMRGYTF.

The chain couples TRBV29-1 to TRBJ2-2; 7 nucleotides align to TRBD2. The germline gives CDR1 SQVTM, CDR2 ANQGSEA. With V trimmed by 0 bases and J by 5 bases, 6 bases remained unmatched. This CDR3 comprises 15 residues. This chain's CDR3 is CSVEEGGSGTGELFF. The DNA for the CDR3 is TGCAGCGTTGAAGAGGGCGGGAGCGGGACCGGGGAGCTGTTTTTT.

This clonotype was counted many times. The V gene is TRBV20-1, the J gene TRBJ2-1, with no clear D. The germline V and J ends were trimmed by 1 base and 0 bases, with 13 bases remaining between them. This CDR3 is built from 16 residues. The V gene's germline CDR1 is DFQATT and CDR2 SNEGSKA (reference sequence). The CDR3: CSARAAWESSYNEQFF. The CDR3 DNA reads as TGCAGTGCTAGAGCCGCGTGGGAATCCTCCTACAATGAGCAGTTCTTC.

This clonotype came up a few times. This chain uses TRBV12-3 or TRBV12-4 with TRBJ2-5; 9 bases are a match to TRBD1. The CDR3 contains 15 residues. The J segment lost 5 bases and the V segment lost 6 bases, leaving 10 bases of the junction unmatched. The CDR3 sequence: CASRPLTGGMETQYF. CDR3 coding DNA: TGTGCCAGCAGACCGCTGACAGGGGGAATGGAGACCCAGTACTTC.

In its sample, this clonotype was seen a few times. This chain uses TRBV29-1 with TRBJ1-2; possible D gene TRBD1, 6 bases. CDR3 size: 13 residues. Germline V gives CDR1 SQVTM, CDR2 ANQGSEA. The V gene lost 7 bases and the J gene lost 3 bases, with 15 bases spanning the gap. CDR3 region: CSALGGGDYGYTF. For the CDR3, the DNA is TGCAGCGCCCTTGGGGGGGGCGACTATGGCTACACCTTC.

This clonotype was seen ten or more times. DNA of the CDR3: TGTGCCAGCAGTGGGGGAAGAGCCTACGAGCAGTACTTC. Its protein product is CASSGGRAYEQYF. The chain links TRBV12-3 or TRBV12-4 to TRBJ2-7; TRBD1 or TRBD2 may be the D gene (5 bases each). Deletions cut 5 bases from V and 2 bases from J, with 10 bases between. The CDR3 runs to 13 residues.

The CDR3 is CASSPAGLGNQPQHF. The CDR3 DNA reads TGTGCCAGCTCACCAGCAGGGTTGGGCAATCAGCCCCAGCATTTT. The chain joins TRBV18 to TRBJ1-5; the D gene is possibly TRBD1 (5 bases). V was cut by 2 bases and J by 2 bases, with 10 bases left in between. Germline CDR1 reads KGHSH; CDR2 reads LQKENI. There are 15 residues in the CDR3.